This entry features one T cell receptor beta chain sequence. The CDR3 consists of 14 residues. Germline CDR1 reads SEHNR; CDR2 reads FQNEAQ (reference sequence). V was trimmed by 5 bases and J by 5 bases, leaving 13 bases between them. Original processing notes: Nucleated cell number was recorded as an estimate derived from reference gene primer amplification. Sequencing was performed with immunoSEQ multiplex PCR; in TCRdb, only in-frame clones are kept and a portion is missing. Clone size and V and J calls were adopted from that table, with D and trimming inferred from the DNA. The table records about 150,000 clones, about 78% of them present only once. These data are taken from a study of blood T cell repertoires in COVID-19. Whole-study context: The study drew acute and convalescent COVID-19 samples from the United States, Italy and Spain. From T cells, B-cell-depleted T cells, or PBMCs came the material, which was cDNA or gDNA.

The source material was peripheral blood. The V call is TRBV7-9, the J call TRBJ2-4, with D possibly matching TRBD2 (6 bases). This sequence was found in a man in his 60s who had recovered from COVID-19. CDR3 in amino acids: CASSLKREENIQYF. CDR3 nucleotides: TGTGCCAGCAGCCTCAAAAGGGAGGAAAACATTCAGTACTTC.